The T cell receptor beta chain described here comes from a study of T cells after yellow fever vaccination. Turning to the study itself: Memory subsets EM, EMRA, CM and Tscm were separated by sorting based on CD3, CD45RA, CCR7 and CD95.

Between the trimmed V and J ends, which lost 4 bases and 6 bases, there was a span of 11 bases. The germline CDR1 and CDR2 sequences are SGHNT and YYREEE (reference sequence). The CDR3 contains 12 residues. TCRdb redid the calling of the 5' RACE reads with MiXCR, one entry per CDR3 protein. There are 15,000 or so distinct CDR3 sequences in the sample; about 7.1% occur only once, and roughly 1.6% lies in the top ten. Whole-study findings and limits: From the bulk population, abundant clonotypes could contaminate and appear within FACS-sorted repertoires.

This clonotype was seen once. The sequences come from PBMCs, either bulk or a sorted T-cell subset (CD4+, CD8+, memory, or dextramer-sorted; not recorded which), collected on the day of the yellow fever booster vaccination. This sequence joins TRBV5-4 and TRBJ2-7; no firm D call. This clonotype was sampled from a man aged 18 to 29 who received the YFV17D yellow fever vaccine. CDR3 coding DNA: TGTGCCAGCAGCCGGGTGCGAGGCGAGCAGTACTTC. It translates to CASSRVRGEQYF.